This entry concerns a single TCR beta chain. The CDR3 is 17 residues long. V lost 1 base to trimming and J lost 4 bases; unmatched junction nucleotides: 9. Germline V gene data show CDR1 as LGHDT and CDR2 as YNNKEL (reference sequence). These data are taken from a study of T-cell reconstitution after alpha-beta-depleted transplantation in children. Construction of the TCRbeta library involved unique molecular identifiers. TCRdb analysed the PCR reads with MiXCR anew, one entry per CDR3 protein. The sample consists of fewer than 400,000 distinct CDR3 sequences, about a fifth of them appearing once. The sequence derives from a human donor who donated a stem cell graft to a child with acute myeloid leukemia. This specimen was PBMCs from the stem cell graft donor, taken from the stem cell graft. The J gene is TRBJ2-2, the V gene TRBV3-1; 7 nucleotides align to TRBD2. The CDR3 DNA sequence: TGTGCCAGCAGCCAAGTATGGACTAGGACCGGCACCGGGGAGCTGTTTTTT. Residues: CASSQVWTRTGTGELFF.